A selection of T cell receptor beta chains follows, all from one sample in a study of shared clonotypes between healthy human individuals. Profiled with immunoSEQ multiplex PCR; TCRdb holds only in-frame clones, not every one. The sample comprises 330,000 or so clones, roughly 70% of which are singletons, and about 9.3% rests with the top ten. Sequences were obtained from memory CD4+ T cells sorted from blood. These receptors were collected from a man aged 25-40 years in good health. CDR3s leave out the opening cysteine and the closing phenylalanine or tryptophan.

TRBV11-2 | ASSQGGGQPQH
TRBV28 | ASRFSLSGANVLT
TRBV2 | ASPEPTELYQPQH
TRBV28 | ASSPGLASERTDTQY
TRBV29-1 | SVASGPVYEQY
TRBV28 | ASRTGTMYEQY
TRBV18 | ASSPLGTEAGEKLF
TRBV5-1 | ASSLATEAYEQY
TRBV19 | ASSPHVTGIGQPQH
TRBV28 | ASSSEGGGDYGYT
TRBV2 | ASSRDSVYYEQY
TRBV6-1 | ASSERQTLFTDTQY
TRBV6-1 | ASIDRGHTGELF
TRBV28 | ASSPPGTVLYEQY
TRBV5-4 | ASRSTSGRNTGELF
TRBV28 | ASSGGWVNQPQH
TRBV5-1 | ASSLIGGSYAYEQY
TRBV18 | ASSWTGTNTEAF
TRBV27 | ASSFDGNTEAF
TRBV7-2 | ASSISTGDSNQPQH
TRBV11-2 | ASSLVPGGDNEQF
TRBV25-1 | ASSELDTGRQF
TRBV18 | ASSPFGLAGDSRVY
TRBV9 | ASSPRGSTDTQY